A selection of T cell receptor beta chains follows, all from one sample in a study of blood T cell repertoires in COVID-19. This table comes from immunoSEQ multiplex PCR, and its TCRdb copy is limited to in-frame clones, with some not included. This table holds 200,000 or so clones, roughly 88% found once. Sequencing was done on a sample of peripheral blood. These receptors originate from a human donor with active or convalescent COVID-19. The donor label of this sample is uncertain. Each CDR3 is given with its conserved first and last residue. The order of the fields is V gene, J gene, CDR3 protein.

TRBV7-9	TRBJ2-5	CASSVITGIQETQYF
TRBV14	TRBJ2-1	CASSRRTVYNEQFF
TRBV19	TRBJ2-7	CASSIGVFSYEQYF
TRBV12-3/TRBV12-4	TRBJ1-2	CASSWQVYGYTF
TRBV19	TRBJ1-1	CASMWGVNTEAFF
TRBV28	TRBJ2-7	CASNPRQGSYEQYF
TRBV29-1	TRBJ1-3	CSVAGTLGGNTIYF
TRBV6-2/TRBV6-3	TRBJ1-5	CASSFQGLSNQPQHF
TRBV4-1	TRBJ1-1	CASSLLGNRGEAFF
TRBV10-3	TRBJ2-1	CAISGQEMNEQFF
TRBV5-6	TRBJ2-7	CASSRGYEQYF
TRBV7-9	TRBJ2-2	CASSLRELNTGELFF
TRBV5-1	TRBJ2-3	CASSLEGAVTDTQYF
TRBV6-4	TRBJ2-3	CASSSADTQYF
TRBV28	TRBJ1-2	CASSLSSGGRGGYTF
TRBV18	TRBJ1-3	CASSPRSGNTIYF
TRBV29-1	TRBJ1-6	CSVGTGLNSPLHF
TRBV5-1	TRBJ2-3	CASSLAERDTQYF
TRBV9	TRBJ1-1	CASSAGTGGVSTEAFF
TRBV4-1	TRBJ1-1	CASSQGLRNTEAFF
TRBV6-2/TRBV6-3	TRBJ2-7	CASSNFPGLSSYEQYF
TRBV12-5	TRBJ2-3	CASGWGSGGNTDTQYF
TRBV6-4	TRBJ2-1	CASSPEGVSYNEQFF
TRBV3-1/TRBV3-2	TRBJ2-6	CASTGGRASGANVLTF
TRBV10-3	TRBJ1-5	CAISAGGQSVGNQPQHF
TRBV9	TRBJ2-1	CASRPRLAGDNEQFF
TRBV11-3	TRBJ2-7	CASSPSGPIGSGEQYF